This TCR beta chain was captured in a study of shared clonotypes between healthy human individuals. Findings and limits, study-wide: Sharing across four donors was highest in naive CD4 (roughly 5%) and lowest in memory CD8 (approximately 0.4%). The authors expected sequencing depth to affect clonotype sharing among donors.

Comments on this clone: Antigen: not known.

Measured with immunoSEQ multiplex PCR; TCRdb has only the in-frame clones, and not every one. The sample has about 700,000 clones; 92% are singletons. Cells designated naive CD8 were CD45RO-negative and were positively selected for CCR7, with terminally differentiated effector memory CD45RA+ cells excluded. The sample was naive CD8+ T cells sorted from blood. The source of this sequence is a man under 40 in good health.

The CDR3 sequence is CASSLWSQETQYF. The CDR3 DNA reads as TGTGCCAGCAGCTTATGGTCACAAGAGACCCAGTACTTC. The chain couples TRBV7-9 to TRBJ2-5; no clear D gene. This CDR3 is 13 amino acids long. Between the trimmed V and J ends, which lost 2 bases and 2 bases, there was a span of 6 bases. Germline loops: CDR1 SEHNR, CDR2 FQNEAQ (reference sequence).